This entry features one T cell receptor beta chain sequence. In the source study's methods: Reference gene primer amplification gave nucleated cell count estimates. Sequencing used immunoSEQ multiplex PCR; TCRdb keeps in-frame clones, though not all of them. V and J calls and clone size are copied from that table; D and trimming were computed from the DNA. The table lists around 300,000 clones, 80% to 95% of them singletons. Germline V gives CDR1 KGHSH, CDR2 LQKENI. V shed 2 bases and J shed 5 bases, with 9 bases lying between them. CDR3 size: 13 residues. This entry comes from a study of blood T cell repertoires in COVID-19. Study-wide context: Whether acute or convalescent, the COVID-19 samples came from the United States, Italy and Spain.

Those enrolled in Seattle joined during active infection and were followed longitudinally afterward. The specimen was peripheral blood. The chain couples TRBV18 to TRBJ2-5; TRBD2 is a possible D gene (6 bases). This clonotype was sampled from a woman in her thirties with COVID-19, enrolled during active disease. The chain's CDR3 is CASSPAGRETQYF. CDR3 bases: TGTGCCAGCTCACCAGCAGGGAGGGAGACCCAGTACTTC. The variable domain in full, completed from reference TRBV18 and TRBJ2-5, reads NAGVMQNPRHLVRRRGQEARLRCSPMKGHSHVYWYRQLPEEGLKFMVYLQKENIIDESGMPKERFSAEFPKEGPSILRIQQVVRGDSAAYFCASSPAGRETQYFGPGTRLLVL.